This T cell receptor beta chain was recovered during a study of graft-versus-host responses after intestinal transplantation (dated by TCRdb to 2020 to 2022). Some background on the complete study: The transplants that recipients got were multivisceral, liver-intestinal, or isolated intestinal. Every recipient was given anti-thymocyte globulin induction, followed by approximately 3 years of maintenance tacrolimus and steroids. Graft-versus-host and host-versus-graft alloreactive T cell clones were tracked in the graft, circulation and bone marrow after intestinal transplantation using bulk TCR-beta CDR3 sequencing. Alloreactive clones were identified by sequencing pre-transplant mixed lymphocyte reaction products and comparing these products with unstimulated pre-transplant donor and recipient T cells. Of the roughly 24 intestinal transplant recipients enrolled in the cohort, one of whom was a retransplant, a few patients without pretransplant specimens were excluded. Donor T cell macrochimerism was defined as a peak of at least 4% donor T cells among recipient peripheral blood mononuclear cells. Samples from a few later patients were sequenced in-house on an Illumina MiSeq with MiXCR processing rather than by the commercial service. The research as a whole found: Patients with donor T cell macrochimerism had high GvH to HvG T cell clonal ratios in their allografts. GvH clones were detected in recipient bone marrow, and some of these GvH clones were observed earlier in ileal mucosa or blood, consistent with an intestinal mucosal origin. Early after transplant, peak levels of circulating GvH clones were found to be associated with declines in HvG clones. Conclusions were limited by the relatively low number and heterogeneity of intestinal transplant patients.

According to the study, the label for this sample's time point signals: cells obtained before transplantation from donor or recipient. CD3+CD4+ and CD3+CD8+ populations were FACS-sorted from unstimulated pre-transplant donor and recipient cells taken from spleen or lymph nodes. This clone was seen only once. This clone's antigen is unknown. No per-base quality is available; no much larger clone lies one base away. V lost 4 bases and J lost 9 bases, and the count of bases not matched to a germline gene is 4. From its cysteine to its phenylalanine, the CDR3 spans 15 amino acids. The read is trimmed to its CDR3 DNA, 45 bases read in frame from base 1. The germline V gene yields MGHRA for CDR1 and YSYEKL for CDR2. Preparation of the library involved the immunoSEQ multiplex PCR assay. In most patients, genomic DNA was isolated using the Qiagen DNeasy Blood and Tissue Kit and sent frozen to Adaptive Biotechnologies for TCR sequencing. For most patients, genomic DNA was subjected to high-throughput TCR-beta CDR3 sequencing by Adaptive Biotechnologies. The study's processing was this. TCR sequencing data for approximately 19 patients were retrieved from Adaptive's ImmunoSEQ software; a few other patients were processed with MiXCR and VDJtools. To correct CD4 versus CD8 sorting errors, sequences present in both subsets at a frequency ratio below 5:1 were removed. Because the origin of CDR3 nucleotide sequences shared between donor and recipient could not be assigned, those sequences were removed. Alloreactive clones required at least 2-fold expansion over unstimulated cells and minimum CFSE-low frequency of 0.002% (template counts) or 0.001% (read counts). Clones detected in sequenced pre-transplant spleen, lymph node, or MLR CFSE-low populations of the donor or recipient were defined as mappable. Cumulative frequency of alloreactive clones was calculated as a percentage of all sequences weighted by copy number. TCRdb's version of the immuneACCESS table is confined to in-frame rearrangements and falls short of the full clone set. An unresolved V gene accounts for under half of the shortfall where checked; the remainder is of unknown origin. The V and J calls and clone size are taken from that table; D and trimming were inferred from the DNA. The sample includes about 90,000 clones, with roughly nine tenths observed a single time. The ten most abundant clones make up roughly 0.5% of the sample.

Recombination joined TRBV4-1 with TRBJ2-1; TRBD2 lines up with 15 middle nucleotides. The TCR sequence derives from a human donor who received an intestinal transplant. The input for sequencing was unstimulated CD8+ T cells sorted from spleen or lymph node cells, taken before intestinal transplant. The CDR3 protein: CASSPGLAGGREQFF. The DNA sequence follows: TGCGCCAGCAGCCCTGGACTAGCGGGGGGGCGTGAGCAGTTCTTC.